A single T cell receptor (beta chain) is shown here with its context. What it recognizes is unknown. The record originates from a study of cytomegalovirus exposure and HLA in healthy donors. Study-level findings and limits: Presence/absence analyses assumed roughly uniform sequencing depth across donors.

60 Vbeta and 13 Jbeta primers were used in PCR. TCRdb's table, derived via immunoSEQ multiplex PCR, lists solely in-frame clones and lacks some. This sample carries about 100,000 clones, more than 65% of them seen once, and the ten largest clones take over 4%. The specimen sequenced was PBMCs. This TCR derives from a woman aged 18 to 35 in good health and CMV-seropositive.

The CDR3 is CASSPDRVAAFF. CDR3 coding DNA: TGTGCCAGCAGCCCGGACAGGGTCGCAGCTTTCTTT. V usage is TRBV5-8 and J usage is TRBJ1-1; 8 nucleotides agree with TRBD1. With V trimmed by 4 bases and J by 10 bases, 6 bases remained unmatched. CDR3 size: 12 residues. The V gene's germline CDR1 is SGHTS and CDR2 YDEGEE. Complete variable domain (other parts from reference TRBV5-8 and TRBJ1-1): EAGVTQSPTHLIKTRGQQATLRCSPISGHTSVYWYQQALGLGLQFLLWYDEGEERNRGNFPPRFSGRQFPNYSSELNVNALELEDSALYLCASSPDRVAAFFGQGTRLTVV.